Each of the 30 T cell receptor beta chains below was sequenced from the same sample in a study of cytomegalovirus exposure and HLA in healthy donors. Primers for the PCR totalled 60 Vbeta and 13 Jbeta. Sequencing used immunoSEQ multiplex PCR; TCRdb keeps in-frame clones, though not all of them. Its listing shows nearly 35,000 clones. Sequenced: PBMCs. Source of these receptors: a woman in her 40s in good health and CMV-seropositive.

The chain links TRBV6-4 to TRBJ2-7, with a possible D match to TRBD2 (5 bases). The length of the CDR3 is 15 residues. Trimming took 10 bases from V and 3 from J, leaving 22 bases between them. CDR1 and CDR2 from the germline V gene are MRHNA and SNTAGT. This CDR3 is CATPLLAPLGYEQYF. The CDR3 DNA reads TGTGCCACCCCCTTGCTAGCACCTCTGGGCTACGAGCAGTACTTC.

This chain uses TRBV2 with TRBJ2-6, with D perhaps matching TRBD1 (5 bases). This CDR3 contains 15 residues. CDR1 and CDR2 (germline): SNHLY, FYNNEI. The V end was cut by 4 bases, the J end by 2 bases, with 9 bases between. The CDR3 loop reads CASSGQLAGANVLTF. The CDR3 nucleotides read TGTGCCAGCAGTGGACAGCTCGCTGGGGCCAACGTCCTGACTTTC.

The chain carries TRBV5-6 and TRBJ2-1; no reliable D call. Per the germline V gene, CDR1 is SGHDT and CDR2 is YYEEEE. The CDR3 runs to 12 residues. The germline V and J ends were trimmed by 2 bases and 5 bases, with 5 bases remaining between them. The CDR3 loop reads CASSLTHNEQFF. CDR3 sequence (DNA): TGTGCCAGCAGCTTAACACACAATGAGCAGTTCTTC.

The chain combines TRBV30 with TRBJ2-7, with a weak D call TRBD2 (6 bases). V was trimmed by 3 bases and J by 4 bases, leaving 16 bases between them. Looked up from germline, CDR1 is GTSNPN and CDR2 is SVGIG (reference sequence). This CDR3 has 14 residues. CDR3 coding DNA: TGTGCCTGGAGAACCCGGGGGAGTATGTACGAGCAGTACTTC. Its protein is CAWRTRGSMYEQYF.

The rearrangement joins TRBV6-5 to TRBJ1-5; tentatively, D is TRBD1 (5 bases). Per the germline V gene, CDR1 is MNHEY and CDR2 is SVGAGI. CDR3 length equals 15 residues. V was pared by 6 bases and J by 7 bases, with 19 bases between. This chain's CDR3 is CASSLSGGAGQPQHF. The CDR3, as DNA: TGTGCCAGCAGCCTTTCGGGCGGGGCGGGACAGCCCCAGCATTTT.

The chain links TRBV5-1 to TRBJ2-3; D is perhaps TRBD2 (6 bases). The CDR3 runs 16 residues. V was pared by 0 bases and J by 1 base, with 12 bases between. Per the germline V gene, CDR1 is SGHRS and CDR2 is YFSETQ. The CDR3, as DNA: TGCGCCAGCAGCTTGGGCGGGGTTAGGGGCACAGATACGCAGTATTTT. The encoded protein is CASSLGGVRGTDTQYF.

The rearrangement uses TRBV29-1 and TRBJ2-7; D is unresolved. V was pared by 4 bases and J by 2 bases, with 9 bases between. Germline V lookup: CDR1 SQVTM, CDR2 ANQGSEA. The length of the CDR3 is 12 residues. CDR3 sequence (DNA): TGCAGCGTTGTTCTACCCACCTACGAGCAGTACTTC. Translating gives CSVVLPTYEQYF.

The chain combines TRBV7-9 with TRBJ1-4; 7 nucleotides align to TRBD1. V was pared by 4 bases and J by 6 bases, with 8 bases of the junction left unmatched. Per the germline V gene, CDR1 is SEHNR and CDR2 is FQNEAQ (reference sequence). The CDR3 length is 15 residues. The CDR3 loop is CASSSGGRVYEKLFF. The CDR3 nucleotides read TGTGCCAGCAGCTCAGGGGGAAGGGTATATGAAAAACTGTTTTTT.

CDR3 region: CASSLMTGDTEAFF. The CDR3 region has the DNA TGCGCCAGCAGCTTAATGACCGGGGACACTGAAGCTTTCTTT. This chain links TRBV5-1 with TRBJ1-1; no reliable D call. V lost 2 bases, J lost 3 bases, and 11 bases lay in between. CDR1 is SGHRS and CDR2 is YFSETQ in the germline V gene. This CDR3 is built from 14 residues.

The chain joins TRBV5-1 to TRBJ2-2, with a possible D match to TRBD2 (6 bases). Germline loops: CDR1 SGHRS, CDR2 YFSETQ. The CDR3 has 13 amino acids. Trimming stripped 1 base from V and 8 bases from J, with 9 bases between. The CDR3 region is CASSLKAGGELFF. The CDR3 bases are TGCGCCAGCAGCTTGAAGGCGGGGGGGGAGCTGTTTTTT.

The chain employs TRBV27 and TRBJ2-1, with D perhaps matching TRBD2 (6 bases). Germline V gene data show CDR1 as MNHEY and CDR2 as SMNVEV (reference sequence). The CDR3 sequence is 17 residues long. Trimming removed 5 bases at V and 7 bases at J, with 24 bases between. The CDR3 region is CASSHLGRAGLFNEQFF. In nucleotides, the CDR3 is TGTGCCAGCAGTCATCTCGGGAGAGCGGGCCTTTTTAATGAGCAGTTCTTC.

V and J are TRBV28 and TRBJ1-2, with a possible D match to TRBD1 (5 bases). CDR3 length: 15 amino acids. V was clipped by 4 bases and J by 4 bases, with 16 bases between them. Germline CDR1 and CDR2: MDHEN and SYDVKM. CDR3 residues: CASSSTRDFLYGYTF. The CDR3 DNA follows: TGTGCCAGCAGTTCGACCAGGGATTTTCTCTATGGCTACACCTTC.

The rearrangement links TRBV4-1 to TRBJ2-1; 8 bases line up with TRBD2. Germline V lookup: CDR1 MGHRA, CDR2 YSYEKL. CDR3 length: 18 residues. With 5 bases clipped from V and 2 bases from J, the junction kept 14 bases outside the gene matches. The CDR3 region is CASSTGLVIPATYNEQFF. The CDR3 nucleotides read TGCGCCAGCAGCACGGGACTAGTCATCCCCGCCACCTACAATGAGCAGTTCTTC.

This chain links TRBV7-9 with TRBJ2-1; TRBD1 is a possible D gene (6 bases). Germline V CDR1 and CDR2: SEHNR, FQNEAQ (reference sequence). The CDR3 contains 17 residues. V lost 5 bases and J lost 0, with 17 bases in between. The CDR3 DNA reads TGTGCCAGCAGCCCACACAGCGGACAGAGCTCCTACAATGAGCAGTTCTTC. Translated, it gives CASSPHSGQSSYNEQFF. The full variable domain, completed using reference TRBV7-9 and TRBJ2-1, is DTGVSQNPRHKITKRGQNVTFRCDPISEHNRLYWYRQTLGQGPEFLTYFQNEAQLEKSRLLSDRFSAERPKGSFSTLEIQRTEQGDSAMYLCASSPHSGQSSYNEQFFGPGTRLTVL.

The chain joins TRBV9 to TRBJ2-3; tentative D call: TRBD1 (5 bases). Trimming removed 0 bases at V and 4 bases at J, with 15 bases between. The CDR3 loop spans 16 amino acids. CDR1 SGDLS and CDR2 YYNGEE come from the germline V gene. The CDR3 loop reads CASSVDGRVGPDTQYF. The CDR3 DNA is TGTGCCAGCAGCGTAGATGGCAGGGTTGGCCCAGATACGCAGTATTTT.

As concerns this clone: One end of the junction fails to match germline, which may point to a read error. This chain connects TRBV30 to TRBJ1-3; no clear D gene. Germline V CDR1 and CDR2: GTSNPN, SVGIG (reference sequence). This CDR3 region has 14 residues. The CDR3 loop reads CAWSRGFSGNNIYF. As DNA, the CDR3 is TGTGCCTGGAGTCGGGGTTTCTCTGGAAACAACATATATTTT. Using reference TRBV30 and TRBJ1-3 for the parts outside the CDR3, the full variable domain is SQTIHQWPATLVQPVGSPLSLECTVEGTSNPNLYWYRQAAGRGLQLLFYSVGIGQISSEVPQNLSASRPQDRQFILSSKKLLLSDSGFYLCAWSRGFSGNNIYFGEGSWLTVV.

The chain recombines TRBV7-2 with TRBJ1-2, with 9 bases matching TRBD1. The J segment lost 7 bases and the V segment lost 5 bases, leaving 11 bases of the junction unmatched. Germline V CDR1 and CDR2: SGHTA, FQGNSA. The CDR3 is made up of 15 amino acids. The CDR3 protein is CASSLATGGASGYTF. CDR3 in DNA: TGTGCCAGCAGCCTTGCGACAGGGGGGGCCTCTGGCTACACCTTC.

The rearrangement uses TRBV18 and TRBJ2-7; possible D gene TRBD2, 5 bases. V was pared by 3 bases and J by 0 bases, with 12 bases between. Germline values: CDR1 KGHSH, CDR2 LQKENI. This CDR3 comprises 15 residues. CDR3 in DNA: TGTGCCAGCTCACCCTCGGGGATGAGCTCCTACGAGCAGTACTTC. Its protein is CASSPSGMSSYEQYF.

J is TRBJ2-3 and V is TRBV15; D is possibly TRBD1 (6 bases). This CDR3 spans 16 amino acids. V was cut by 0 bases and J by 6 bases, with 16 bases left in between. CDR1 and CDR2 from the germline V gene are LNHNV and YYDKDF (reference sequence). As DNA, the CDR3 is TGTGCCACCAGCAGAGATAATGTAGGGGGTCCCGATACGCAGTATTTT. It is translated as CATSRDNVGGPDTQYF.

This chain connects TRBV4-3 to TRBJ1-5, with D perhaps TRBD1 (6 bases). The CDR3 spans 16 residues. Germline CDR1 and CDR2: LGHNA and YSLEER. Trimming cost V 0 bases and J 9 bases, with 18 bases left between them. CDR3 in amino acids: CASSQDPLQGKWPQHF. The CDR3 DNA reads as TGCGCCAGCAGCCAAGACCCCCTACAGGGAAAATGGCCCCAGCATTTT.

The CDR3 region is CASRTGNTGELFF. The DNA of the CDR3 is TGTGCCAGCAGGACAGGGAACACCGGGGAGCTGTTTTTT. This chain links TRBV28 with TRBJ2-2; D possibly corresponds to TRBD1 (6 bases). The CDR3 covers 13 residues. Trimming removed 6 bases from V and 1 base from J, with 6 bases in between. CDR1 MDHEN and CDR2 SYDVKM come from the germline V gene.

This sequence joins TRBV4-2 and TRBJ1-2, with TRBD1 matching 7 bases. Looked up from germline, CDR1 is LGHNA and CDR2 is YNFKEQ. V shed 4 bases and J 2 bases; nucleotides not matched to a gene: 22. This CDR3 region has 20 residues. The CDR3 is CASSRRFNIPGQSANYGYTF. The CDR3, as DNA: TGTGCCAGCAGCCGACGGTTTAATATTCCGGGACAGTCAGCAAACTATGGCTACACCTTC.

V gene TRBV21-1 combines with J gene TRBJ1-2; the table's D call, TRBD1, was not checked against the DNA. TRBV21-1 is termed a pseudogene. The CDR3 contains 17 residues. CDR3 amino acids: CASSKPDRGHPLDGYTF. The CDR3 DNA reads as TGTGCCAGCAGCAAACCGGACAGGGGGCACCCGCTCGATGGCTACACCTTC.

V is TRBV21-1 and J is TRBJ1-5. TRBV21-1 is a documented pseudogene. This CDR3 is 16 amino acids long. CDR3: CASSKSGWSGNQPQHF. The CDR3 DNA reads TGTGCCAGCAGCAAATCCGGTTGGAGTGGCAATCAGCCCCAGCATTTT.

A note on this clone: Additional DNA sequences in this sample encode the identical CDR3. The V gene is TRBV5-1, the J gene TRBJ2-7; weak D call: TRBD2 (7 bases). The germline CDR1 and CDR2 sequences are SGHRS and YFSETQ. V gave up 3 bases and J gave up 7 bases, with 20 bases separating them. The CDR3 runs 15 residues. CDR3: CASSSQGGGPGEQYF. The CDR3 nucleotides read TGCGCCAGCAGCTCCCAAGGGGGAGGGCCGGGTGAGCAGTACTTC.

The chain employs TRBV9 and TRBJ2-1, with D perhaps matching TRBD2 (7 bases). Germline V gives CDR1 SGDLS, CDR2 YYNGEE. CDR3 length: 17 residues. Trimming pared 0 bases from V and 0 bases from J, leaving 13 bases between. CDR3 in DNA: TGTGCCAGCAGCGTAGCCGGGGGGCCCATCTCCTACAATGAGCAGTTCTTC. It translates to CASSVAGGPISYNEQFF.

The V gene is TRBV28, the J gene TRBJ2-7, with D possibly TRBD2 on 6 matching bases. V lost 3 bases and J lost 5, with 11 bases in between. The CDR3 spans 13 residues. Germline CDR1 MDHEN, CDR2 SYDVKM. The chain's CDR3 is CASSLGLPDEQYF. In DNA, the CDR3 is TGTGCCAGCAGTTTGGGACTCCCTGACGAGCAGTACTTC.

The CDR3 region has the DNA TGTGCCAGCAGCCCACTCGGGGGACAGACCGACAATGAGCAGTTCTTC. This gives the protein CASSPLGGQTDNEQFF. This sequence joins TRBV28 and TRBJ2-1, with a tentative D call TRBD1 (7 bases). V lost 6 bases, J lost 5 bases, and 20 bases lay in between. Germline-derived CDR1 and CDR2 are MDHEN and SYDVKM. The CDR3 runs 16 residues. The full variable domain, completed using reference TRBV28 and TRBJ2-1, is DVKVTQSSRYLVKRTGEKVFLECVQDMDHENMFWYRQDPGLGLRLIYFSYDVKMKEKGDIPEGYSVSREKKERFSLILESASTNQTSMYLCASSPLGGQTDNEQFFGPGTRLTVL.

The V call is TRBV28, the J call TRBJ2-7, with D perhaps TRBD2 (5 bases). This CDR3 has 14 amino acids. Germline values: CDR1 MDHEN, CDR2 SYDVKM. V was pared by 7 bases and J by 4 bases, with 17 bases between. The CDR3 loop reads CASKFTLTGYEQYF. In nucleotides, the CDR3 is TGTGCCAGCAAGTTTACCTTGACGGGGTACGAGCAGTACTTC.

The chain has TRBV7-2 and TRBJ2-7; 8 bases match TRBD1. Per germline, CDR1 SGHTA and CDR2 FQGNSA. Losses at the gene ends were 5 bases for V and 4 bases for J; bases not matched to a gene: 4. The CDR3 is 13 amino acids. CDR3 loop: CASSPRQGYEQYF. In DNA form, the CDR3 reads TGTGCCAGCAGCCCCCGACAGGGGTACGAGCAGTACTTC. The full variable domain, in which reference TRBV7-2 and TRBJ2-7 provide the parts outside the CDR3, is GAGVSQSPSNKVTEKGKDVELRCDPISGHTALYWYRQSLGQGLEFLIYFQGNSAPDKSGLPSDRFSAERTGGSVSTLTIQRTQQEDSAVYLCASSPRQGYEQYFGPGTRLTVT.